The 17 T cell receptor beta chains listed next were all sequenced from one sample in a study of regulatory T cells in long-lasting Graves disease. Time point meaning: newly diagnosed GD, antithyroid drugs for less than 3 months. Scientists built the TCR library using RNA that was extracted from PBMCs. Assembly of TCR beta libraries relied on iRepertoire HTBI primers together with Arm-PCR of CDR3 regions. Each CDR3 protein gets one entry after TCRdb re-called the multiplex PCR reads with MiXCR. In the table there are around 360,000 distinct CDR3 sequences, around 15% of which are singletons. This sample was shared with a second study, whose subject was T cells in Graves' hyperthyroidism and ophthalmopathy.

This specimen consisted of peripheral blood mononuclear cells (PBMCs), obtained at new diagnosis, from a patient treated with antithyroid drugs. These receptors all come from a woman aged 18-29 years with Graves disease.

This clonotype was seen at least ten times. The CDR3 DNA sequence: TGTGCCAGCAGCGGAGGTGAGTGGCGAGTTGGGGCCAACGTCCTGACTTTC. Its translation is CASSGGEWRVGANVLTF. V and J are TRBV9 and TRBJ2-6; the D is unclear. From germline, CDR1 is SGDLS and CDR2 YYNGEE. V was shortened by 3 bases and J by 3 bases, with 16 bases between the two germline ends. This CDR3 is built from 17 residues.

The CDR3 bases are TGCAGTGCTAGGAGTGGTCGCGGGACAGGGGACTACAATGAGCAGTTCTTC. Encoded protein: CSARSGRGTGDYNEQFF. The rearrangement uses TRBV20-1 and TRBJ2-1; the match to TRBD1 covers 10 bases. Germline lookup yields CDR1 DFQATT and CDR2 SNEGSKA (reference sequence). The CDR3 consists of 17 residues. V dropped 3 bases and J dropped 3; count of bases not matched to a gene: 11.

This clonotype turned up a few times. The chain uses TRBV19 and TRBJ2-3; 9 nucleotides line up with TRBD2. The J call may be wrong; the DNA end is better matched by TRBJ2-5. The germline V gene has CDR1 LNHDA and CDR2 SQIVND (reference sequence). This CDR3 contains 17 residues. The CDR3 DNA follows: TGTGCCAGTAGTATAAGGGGGAGTAGCGGGGGACGAGAGACCCAGTACTTC. Translating it yields CASSIRGSSGGRETQYF.

As to this clonotype: It may be a read error: a sequence one base away is much more abundant. J is TRBJ2-5 and V is TRBV18, with D perhaps TRBD2 (6 bases). Trimming pared 4 bases from V and 9 bases from J, leaving 18 bases between. Germline CDR1 and CDR2: KGHSH and LQKENI. The CDR3 extends over 14 amino acids. CDR3 region: CASSRPSLGEAQYF. CDR3 nucleotide sequence: TGTGCCAGCTCACGCCCTAGCTTGGGGGAGGCCCAGTACTTC.

This clonotype appeared a few times. The J gene is TRBJ2-3, the V gene TRBV7-6; TRBD1 agrees at 7 bases. CDR3 length equals 12 residues. Losses at the gene ends were 4 bases for V and 8 bases for J; bases not matched to a gene: 3. CDR1 and CDR2 (germline): SGHVS, FNYEAQ. CDR3 nucleotide sequence: TGTGCCAGCAGCTCGACAGGGAGTACGCAGTATTTT. Translating gives CASSSTGSTQYF. Complete variable domain (other parts from reference TRBV7-6 and TRBJ2-3): GAGVSQSPRYKVTKRGQDVALRCDPISGHVSLYWYRQALGQGPEFLTYFNYEAQQDKSGLPNDRFSAERPEGSISTLTIQRTEQRDSAMYRCASSSTGSTQYFGPGTRLTVL.

The genes are TRBV10-3 and TRBJ2-3; TRBD1 might be the D (6 bases). Trimming pared 2 bases from V and 2 bases from J, leaving 14 bases between. Per germline, CDR1 ENHRY and CDR2 SYGVKD. The CDR3 extends over 16 amino acids. The CDR3 nucleotides read TGTGCCATCAGTGAGACAGGGTTATCTAACACAGATACGCAGTATTTT. Amino acids: CAISETGLSNTDTQYF.

This clonotype showed up just a few times. Since a much larger clone is just one base distant, this may be a read error. The chain links TRBV2 to TRBJ2-3, with TRBD2 as a possible D gene (6 bases). In germline, CDR1 is SNHLY, CDR2 FYNNEI. The CDR3 extends over 12 amino acids. CDR3 bases: TGTGGCAGCAGGGAGGACACAGATACGCAGTATTTT. It specifies CGSREDTDTQYF.

Concerning this clonotype: Since a much larger clone is just one base distant, this may be a read error. The genes are TRBV6-5 and TRBJ1-1; D possibly corresponds to TRBD1 (5 bases). Germline V gene lookup returns CDR1 MNHEY and CDR2 SVGAGI. The CDR3 runs 16 residues. V gave up 4 bases and J gave up 3 bases, with 18 bases separating them. CDR3 loop: CASSSPGVGRDTEAFF. The CDR3 coding sequence is TGTGCCAGCAGTTCGCCGGGGGTCGGCCGGGACACTGAAGCTTTCTTT.

Notes on this clonotype: This could be a read error, since a much larger clone is one nucleotide away. V and J are TRBV5-1 and TRBJ1-4; 11 positions agree with TRBD1. The CDR3 covers 14 residues. Germline loops: CDR1 SGHRS, CDR2 YFSETQ. The CDR3 is CASAPGTGGENLFF. In DNA form, the CDR3 reads TGCGCCAGCGCCCCCGGGACAGGGGGTGAAAACCTGTTTTTT. The whole variable domain, remainder taken from reference TRBV5-1 and TRBJ1-4, is KAGVTQTPRYLIKTRGQQVTLSCSPISGHRSVSWYQQTPGQGLQFLFEYFSETQRNKGNFPGRFSGRQFSNSRSEMNVSTLELGDSALYLCASAPGTGGENLFFGSGTQLSVL.

This clonotype was seen once. This chain links TRBV29-1 with TRBJ1-2; perhaps TRBD1 as D (5 bases). The CDR3 is made up of 13 amino acids. The germline V and J ends were trimmed by 4 bases and 7 bases, with 16 bases remaining between them. CDR1 and CDR2 from the germline V gene are SQVTM and ANQGSEA. The CDR3 region has the DNA TGCAGCGTTGTTCTAGGGACGTCCGCTGGCTACACCTTC. It yields the protein CSVVLGTSAGYTF.

J is TRBJ1-2 and V is TRBV28, with D perhaps matching TRBD1 (6 bases). V dropped 6 bases and J dropped 11 bases, with 22 bases sitting between them. The CDR3 contains 14 residues. CDR1 and CDR2 from the germline V gene are MDHEN and SYDVKM. CDR3 coding DNA: TGTGCCAGCAGGGAAAGGTTGATTTGGACAGTTTACACCTTC. Encoded protein: CASRERLIWTVYTF.

On this clonotype itself: This is likely an artifact of a read error, given a far larger clone one base away. A read error is likely, as this CDR3 ends without the conserved phenylalanine or tryptophan. The chain couples TRBV6-2 or TRBV6-3 to TRBJ1-1; D not resolved. The CDR3 covers 12 residues. Deletions cut 7 bases from V and 0 bases from J, with 6 bases between. CDR1 and CDR2 from the germline V gene are MNHEY and SVGEGT. CDR3 loop: CASMQLNTEAFS. CDR3 in DNA: TGTGCCAGCATGCAGCTGAACACTGAAGCTTTCTCT.

This chain joins TRBV11-2 and TRBJ1-5; the D is unclear. V lost 5 bases to trimming and J lost 3 bases, with 11 bases between them. The CDR3 length is 14 residues. From germline, CDR1 is SGHAT and CDR2 FQNNGV. The CDR3 loop is CASSTNSVNQPQHF. The DNA of the CDR3 is TGTGCCAGCAGCACCAACAGCGTCAATCAGCCCCAGCATTTT.

The rearrangement joins TRBV19 to TRBJ2-1; 12 nucleotides match TRBD2. The CDR3 consists of 16 residues. With V trimmed by 4 bases and J by 4 bases, 5 bases remained unmatched. Germline CDR1 and CDR2: LNHDA and SQIVND (reference sequence). CDR3 protein: CASSKGLAGWYNEQFF. The CDR3 DNA reads as TGTGCCAGTAGTAAAGGACTAGCGGGATGGTACAATGAGCAGTTCTTC.

This clonotype was counted at least ten times. The rearrangement links TRBV5-4 to TRBJ2-7; 7 positions agree with TRBD2. Trimming took 5 bases from V and 6 from J; bases not matched to a gene: 11. CDR3 length: 14 amino acids. Germline CDR1 SGHNT, CDR2 YYREEE (reference sequence). CDR3 DNA: TGTGCCAGCAGTCGGGACTACCCCCCGGTCGAGCAGTACTTC. Translating it yields CASSRDYPPVEQYF.

The chain combines TRBV20-1 with TRBJ1-5; a possible D gene is TRBD1 (6 bases). Germline CDR1 is DFQATT and CDR2 is SNEGSKA (reference sequence). This CDR3 region has 14 residues. Trimming left V 2 bases short and J 6 bases short, with 14 bases between. CDR3 protein: CSARQQGGSQPQHF. The CDR3 DNA sequence: TGCAGTGCTAGACAACAGGGTGGTAGTCAGCCCCAGCATTTT.

Remarks on this clonotype: A much larger clonotype is one base distant, so this may be a read error. V and J are TRBV20-1 and TRBJ2-7; D gene unclear. Germline values: CDR1 DFQATT, CDR2 SNEGSKA (reference sequence). This CDR3 has 14 residues. V was clipped by 0 bases and J by 7 bases, with 16 bases between them. CDR3 DNA: TGCAGTGCTAGAGATTTAGCAAGGGCGAATGAGCAGTACTTC. Translation gives CSARDLARANEQYF.